These 17 T cell receptor beta chains were all obtained from the same sample, sequenced in a study of Ad26.COV2.S vaccination and SARS-CoV-2 variants. The protocol was immunoSEQ multiplex PCR, while the TCRdb copy is restricted to in-frame clones and leaves out a portion. The table lists around 450,000 clones, around 90% of them singletons. The treatment here: roughly 19 received Ad26.COV2.S at low or high dose, single or two shots; about 5 received placebo; per-sample allocation not given. Specimen acquisition occurred on day 63 following the initial vaccine or placebo injection. Material: peripheral blood, obtained in a trial of Ad26.COV2.S vaccine versus placebo. The receptor set was obtained from a person aged 18-65 years who received the Ad26.COV2.S COVID-19 vaccine or a placebo.

CDR3 nucleotides: TGTGCCAGCAGTTTGTCCCTTATCGGGTCTGGGCTAGCGGACCTCAGCGGCTACGAGCAGTACTTC. This translates into CASSLSLIGSGLADLSGYEQYF. The chain links TRBV28 to TRBJ2-7, with TRBD2 matching 7 bases. Trimming at V came to 3 bases and at J to 3 bases, leaving 29 bases not matched to a gene. The germline CDR1 and CDR2 sequences are MDHEN and SYDVKM. The CDR3 totals 22 residues.

V is TRBV6-1 and J is TRBJ1-5; 9 bases fit TRBD1. Trimming took 3 bases from V and 9 from J; bases not matched to a gene: 12. The germline V gene encodes CDR1 MNHNS and CDR2 SASEGT. The CDR3 has 16 residues. Here the CDR3 reads CASSDIHGQGLGPQHF. The DNA for the CDR3 is TGTGCCAGCAGTGACATACATGGACAGGGGCTGGGGCCCCAGCATTTT.

The rearrangement links TRBV18 to TRBJ1-2; D perhaps matches TRBD1 (6 bases). This CDR3 is built from 12 residues. Trimming took off 10 bases at V and 7 bases at J, with 16 bases between the two ends. Germline values: CDR1 KGHSH, CDR2 LQKENI. This CDR3 is CATTDQGIGYTF. Here the CDR3 DNA reads TGTGCCACCACAGATCAGGGGATTGGCTACACCTTC.

The chain links TRBV13 to TRBJ1-3; no clear D gene. With 5 bases removed from V and 0 bases from J, the gap between germline ends came to 8 bases. Germline lookup yields CDR1 PRHDT and CDR2 FYEKMQ (reference sequence). This CDR3 is 14 amino acids long. The CDR3 protein is CASSDRGSGNTIYF. CDR3 DNA: TGTGCCAGCAGCGATCGGGGCTCTGGAAACACCATATATTTT.

The V call is TRBV9, the J call TRBJ2-7; 8 positions agree with TRBD2. The CDR3 length is 14 residues. Germline V CDR1 and CDR2: SGDLS, YYNGEE. The junction had 3 bases not matched to a gene; V was cut back by 0 bases and J by 4 bases. The CDR3 loop reads CASSVGTSIYEQYF. Here the CDR3 DNA reads TGTGCCAGCAGCGTAGGGACTAGCATTTACGAGCAGTACTTC.

The chain employs TRBV4-3 and TRBJ1-1, with D maybe TRBD1 (6 bases). The germline gives CDR1 LGHNA, CDR2 YSLEER. The CDR3 is 17 residues long. Trimming took off 1 base at V and 4 bases at J, with 19 bases between the two ends. CDR3 bases: TGCGCCAGCAGCCAAGGTAGGGGGACGGGAGTAGGCACTGAAGCTTTCTTT. Translated, it gives CASSQGRGTGVGTEAFF.

In DNA form, the CDR3 reads TGCGCCAGCAGCCAAGATCGAGGGGCCCAAAGGTACGAGCAGTACTTC. Protein product: CASSQDRGAQRYEQYF. This chain uses TRBV4-3 with TRBJ2-7, with D perhaps TRBD1 or TRBD2 (5 bases each). The germline CDR1 and CDR2 sequences are LGHNA and YSLEER. The CDR3 length is 16 residues. Trimming took 0 bases from V and 4 from J, leaving 16 bases between them.

The chain carries TRBV7-9 and TRBJ2-1; the match to TRBD2 covers 7 bases. Losses at the gene ends were 1 base for V and 3 bases for J; bases not matched to a gene: 6. This CDR3 contains 16 residues. Per germline, CDR1 SEHNR and CDR2 FQNEAQ (reference sequence). The DNA for the CDR3 is TGTGCCAGCAGCTTAGGAGGTCTAGCGGTCTACAATGAGCAGTTCTTC. It encodes CASSLGGLAVYNEQFF.

This chain links TRBV7-9 with TRBJ2-7, with D tentatively TRBD1 (6 bases). This CDR3 has 13 residues. The V end was cut by 2 bases, the J end by 5 bases, with 10 bases between. Germline V gene lookup returns CDR1 SEHNR and CDR2 FQNEAQ (reference sequence). CDR3 nucleotide sequence: TGTGCCAGCAGCTTAACAGGGTTTAACGAGCAGTACTTC. Protein product: CASSLTGFNEQYF.

On this clone: At the DNA level, this CDR3 is encoded by other sequences in the same sample as well. This rearrangement joins TRBV5-1 to TRBJ2-7; TRBD2 aligns across 7 bases. Germline V gene sequence: CDR1 SGHRS, CDR2 YFSETQ. Unmatched junction bases numbered 2, after V lost 0 bases and J lost 2 bases. The CDR3 runs 14 residues. The CDR3 DNA reads TGCGCCAGCAGCTTGGCCGGGGGGACCTACGAGCAGTACTTC. Protein: CASSLAGGTYEQYF.

The rearrangement joins TRBV7-8 to TRBJ2-2; 12 nucleotides line up with TRBD2. Germline-derived CDR1 and CDR2 are SGHVS and FQNEAQ. This CDR3 contains 19 residues. With V trimmed by 5 bases and J by 6 bases, 16 bases remained unmatched. CDR3 residues: CASSVSAGGLAGSAGELFF. CDR3 sequence (DNA): TGTGCCAGCAGCGTATCAGCGGGTGGACTAGCGGGATCTGCCGGGGAGCTGTTTTTT.

The CDR3 reads CASSKAPSDYGPYEQYF. DNA for the CDR3: TGTGCCAGCAGCAAAGCGCCCAGCGACTACGGACCCTACGAGCAGTACTTC. The genes are TRBV21-1 and TRBJ2-7; TRBD2 reflects the table's D call only, with no check against the DNA. TRBV21-1 is tagged as a pseudogene. CDR3 length: 17 amino acids.

The V call is TRBV11-1, the J call TRBJ1-1; tentative D call: TRBD1 (5 bases). The V and J ends lost 5 bases and 4 bases respectively, with 14 bases between them. The CDR3 totals 14 residues. In germline, CDR1 is SGHAT, CDR2 FQDESV (reference sequence). The CDR3 coding sequence is TGTGCCAGCAGCCCTGGTCGGGGCATCACTGAAGCTTTCTTT. Translated: CASSPGRGITEAFF.

The rearrangement links TRBV7-2 to TRBJ1-1; 8 bases line up with TRBD1. The CDR3 contains 17 residues. The germline V gene has CDR1 SGHTA and CDR2 FQGNSA. The junction had 10 bases not matched to a gene; V was cut back by 0 bases and J by 4 bases. The CDR3 region has the DNA TGTGCCAGCAGCTTAGCCCAGGGGGCGGTTCTGAGCACTGAAGCTTTCTTT. It is translated as CASSLAQGAVLSTEAFF.

This rearrangement joins TRBV7-8 to TRBJ2-1, with TRBD2 matching over 7 bases. Germline values: CDR1 SGHVS, CDR2 FQNEAQ. This CDR3 contains 14 residues. The trim removed 3 bases at V and 5 bases at J, leaving 4 bases unmatched. CDR3 DNA sequence: TGTGCCAGCAGCTTGCGGGAGTATAACAATGAGCAGTTCTTC. Protein: CASSLREYNNEQFF.

This chain connects TRBV5-8 to TRBJ1-6; D may be TRBD1 (5 bases). V dropped 2 bases and J dropped 7 bases, with 16 bases sitting between them. Germline V gene lookup returns CDR1 SGHTS and CDR2 YDEGEE. The CDR3 totals 16 residues. The CDR3 nucleotides read TGTGCCAGCAGCTTAACGGGGCTCCACGGGAATTCACCCCTCCACTTT. Its translation: CASSLTGLHGNSPLHF.

The chain combines TRBV6-6 with TRBJ2-7, with D maybe TRBD1 (6 bases). V was cut by 2 bases and J by 3 bases, with 11 bases left in between. This CDR3 has 14 residues. From germline, CDR1 is MNHNY and CDR2 SVGAGI (reference sequence). This chain's CDR3 is CASSYTGGSYEQYF. CDR3 nucleotides: TGTGCCAGCAGTTACACTGGGGGCAGCTACGAGCAGTACTTC.